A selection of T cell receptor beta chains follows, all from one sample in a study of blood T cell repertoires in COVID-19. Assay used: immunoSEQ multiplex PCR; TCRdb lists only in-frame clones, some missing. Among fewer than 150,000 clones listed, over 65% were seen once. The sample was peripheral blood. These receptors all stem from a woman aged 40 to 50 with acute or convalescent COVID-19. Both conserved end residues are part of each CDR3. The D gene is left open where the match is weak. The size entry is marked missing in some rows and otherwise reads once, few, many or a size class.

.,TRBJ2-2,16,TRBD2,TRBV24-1,CATSDSTSGGVEELFF,TGTGCCACCAGTGATTCGACTAGCGGGGGGGTGGAGGAGCTGTTTTTT
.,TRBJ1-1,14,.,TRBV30,CAWRVMRGTTEAFF,TGTGCCTGGAGGGTTATGAGGGGGACCACTGAAGCTTTCTTT
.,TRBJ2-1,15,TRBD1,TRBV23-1,CASSQKGQLYNEQFF,TGCGCCAGCAGTCAGAAGGGACAGCTTTACAATGAGCAGTTCTTC
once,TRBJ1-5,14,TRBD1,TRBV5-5,CASRGQGGNQPQHF,TGTGCCAGCAGGGGACAGGGAGGCAATCAGCCCCAGCATTTT
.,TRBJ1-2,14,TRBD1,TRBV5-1,CASSPGQGGYGYTF,TGCGCCAGCAGCCCCGGACAGGGGGGATATGGCTACACCTTC
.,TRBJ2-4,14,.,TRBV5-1,CASSLVGGVDIQYF,TGCGCCAGCAGCTTGGTGGGCGGGGTAGACATTCAGTACTTC
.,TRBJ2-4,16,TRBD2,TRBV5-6,CASSRGVFSGKNIQYF,TGTGCCAGCAGTCGGGGGGTTTTCAGTGGCAAAAACATTCAGTACTTC
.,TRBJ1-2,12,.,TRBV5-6,CASSGDSYGYTF,TGTGCCAGCAGCGGGGACTCCTATGGCTACACCTTC
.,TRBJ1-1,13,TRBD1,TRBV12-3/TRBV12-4,CASSSGTGGRAFF,TGTGCCAGCAGCTCCGGGACAGGGGGTAGAGCTTTCTTT
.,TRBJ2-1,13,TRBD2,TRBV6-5,CAYLAGFNNEQFF,TGCGCATATCTAGCGGGGTTCAACAATGAGCAGTTCTTC
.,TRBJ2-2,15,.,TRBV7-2,CASSPHEANTGELFF,TGTGCCAGCAGCCCCCATGAGGCTAACACCGGGGAGCTGTTTTTT
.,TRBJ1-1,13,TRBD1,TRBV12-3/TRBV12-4,CASSLGRTGRAFF,TGTGCCAGCAGTCTAGGTCGGACAGGGAGGGCTTTCTTT
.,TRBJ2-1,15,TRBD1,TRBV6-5,CASTEYGTVKNEQFF,TGTGCCAGCACCGAGTACGGGACAGTTAAGAATGAGCAGTTCTTC
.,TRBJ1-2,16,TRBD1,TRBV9,CASNGGQGPPLYGYTF,TGTGCCAGCAACGGAGGACAGGGGCCCCCTTTGTATGGCTACACCTTC
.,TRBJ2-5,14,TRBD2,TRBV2,CASLSGGLGETQYF,TGTGCCAGTCTTAGCGGGGGGCTGGGAGAGACCCAGTACTTC
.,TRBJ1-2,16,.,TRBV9,CASSVGSTGYDYGYTF,TGTGCCAGCAGCGTAGGGTCCACAGGTTACGACTATGGCTACACCTTC
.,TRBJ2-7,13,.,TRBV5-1,CASSFGGPYEQYF,TGCGCCAGCAGCTTTGGAGGTCCCTACGAGCAGTACTTC
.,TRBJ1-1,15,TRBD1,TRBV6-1,CASSDPDRVNTEAFF,TGTGCCAGCAGTGACCCCGACAGGGTGAACACTGAAGCTTTCTTT
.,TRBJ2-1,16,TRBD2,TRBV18,CASSLAGLAGNNEQFF,TGTGCCAGCTCACTTGCTGGACTAGCGGGAAACAATGAGCAGTTCTTC
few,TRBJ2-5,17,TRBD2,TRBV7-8,CASSYPTSGGLVETQYF,TGTGCCAGCAGCTACCCGACTAGCGGGGGCCTTGTGGAGACCCAGTACTTC
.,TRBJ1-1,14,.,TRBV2,CASGSRVGNTEAFF,TGTGCCAGCGGGTCCCGGGTAGGGAACACTGAAGCTTTCTTT
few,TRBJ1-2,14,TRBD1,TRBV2,CASMSSGTGTGYTF,TGTGCCAGCATGTCCTCAGGGACAGGGACTGGCTACACCTTC
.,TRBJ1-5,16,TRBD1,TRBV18,CASSRLGTDSNQPQHF,TGTGCCAGCTCACGGCTTGGGACAGACAGCAATCAGCCCCAGCATTTT
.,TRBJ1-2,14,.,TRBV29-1,CSVVEPGFLYGYTF,TGCAGCGTTGTTGAACCAGGGTTCTTATATGGCTACACCTTC
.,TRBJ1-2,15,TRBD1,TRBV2,CAKRVQGAAFRGYTF,TGTGCCAAAAGGGTTCAGGGGGCCGCCTTTAGGGGCTACACCTTC
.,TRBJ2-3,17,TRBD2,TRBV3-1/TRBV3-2,CASSLGPSGGATDTQYF,TGTGCCAGCAGCCTCGGCCCTAGCGGGGGGGCCACAGATACGCAGTATTTT
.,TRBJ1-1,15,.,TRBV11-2,CASSRTTGANTEAFF,TGTGCCAGCAGCCGAACGACAGGTGCCAACACTGAAGCTTTCTTT
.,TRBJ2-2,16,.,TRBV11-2,CASSRSEQGRTGELFF,TGTGCCAGCAGCCGCAGCGAACAGGGCCGCACCGGGGAGCTGTTTTTT
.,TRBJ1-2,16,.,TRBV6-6,CASSRGGDAANYGYTF,TGTGCCAGCAGTAGGGGGGGGGACGCAGCTAACTATGGCTACACCTTC
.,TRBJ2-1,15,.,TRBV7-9,CASSLEAGRAPEQFF,TGTGCCAGCAGCTTAGAGGCGGGCCGGGCACCCGAGCAGTTCTTC
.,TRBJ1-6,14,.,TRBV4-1,CASSQGPNNSPLHF,TGCGCCAGCAGCCAGGGGCCTAATAATTCACCCCTCCACTTT
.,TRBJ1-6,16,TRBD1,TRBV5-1,CASSSTLRDRKSPLHF,TGCGCCAGCAGCTCGACCCTCCGGGACAGAAAGTCACCCCTCCACTTT
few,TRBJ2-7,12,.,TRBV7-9,CASSSFRYEQYF,TGTGCCAGCAGCTCTTTCCGGTACGAGCAGTACTTC
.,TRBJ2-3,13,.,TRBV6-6,CASSAVPADTQYF,TGTGCCAGCAGTGCCGTGCCGGCAGATACGCAGTATTTT
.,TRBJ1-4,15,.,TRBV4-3,CASSREGQINEKLFF,TGCGCCAGCAGCCGGGAGGGTCAAATTAATGAAAAACTGTTTTTT
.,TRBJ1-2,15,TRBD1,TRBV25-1,CASSEPGTGNYGYTF,TGTGCCAGCAGTGAACCTGGGACAGGGAACTATGGCTACACCTTC
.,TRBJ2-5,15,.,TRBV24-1,CATSDSQTAQETQYF,TGTGCCACCAGTGATTCCCAGACAGCCCAAGAGACCCAGTACTTC
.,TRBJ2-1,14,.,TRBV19,CASGKGDFDNEQFF,TGTGCCAGCGGCAAGGGAGATTTCGACAATGAGCAGTTCTTC
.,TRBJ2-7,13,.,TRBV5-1,CASSLVAGAEQYF,TGCGCCAGCAGCTTGGTGGCTGGGGCCGAGCAGTACTTC